The present entry profiles one T cell receptor (beta chain) with its context. The sample belongs to a study of blood T cell repertoires in COVID-19. At the level of the study: COVID-19 samples from acute and convalescent phases originated in the United States, Italy and Spain.

As processed by the authors: Amplification from reference gene primers served as the basis for estimated nucleated cell counts. Assay: immunoSEQ multiplex PCR; the TCRdb copy retains only in-frame clones and omits some. That table gives V, J and clone size, and the DNA gave D and trimming. The sample lists 300,000 to 400,000 clones; roughly 89% were seen once. CDR1 SGHDT and CDR2 YYEEEE come from the germline V gene. This CDR3 spans 16 amino acids. Trimming shortened V by 0 bases and J by 2 bases, and 14 bases separated the two germline ends. The chain couples TRBV5-6 to TRBJ2-5, with D perhaps matching TRBD2 (5 bases). Sequenced input: peripheral blood. The sequence was collected from a man aged 25-45 years with COVID-19, enrolled during active disease. This CDR3 is CASSLGRWGDQETQYF. The CDR3 DNA follows: TGTGCCAGCAGCTTGGGTCGATGGGGAGATCAAGAGACCCAGTACTTC.